The 30 T cell receptor beta chains given below trace back to one sample, sequenced in a study of blood T cell repertoires in COVID-19. Clones were sequenced by immunoSEQ multiplex PCR, and TCRdb holds only the in-frame ones, with some missing. The sample yields fewer than 450,000 clones, 80% to 95% seen once. The sequenced sample consisted of PBMCs or T cells enriched from blood (not recorded which). The receptors shown here come from a man younger than 35 who had recovered from COVID-19.

J is TRBJ1-1 and V is TRBV6-5; D gene unclear. Trimming stripped 7 bases from V and 8 bases from J, with 20 bases between. The germline V gene has CDR1 MNHEY and CDR2 SVGAGI. The CDR3 covers 14 residues. CDR3 nucleotide sequence: TGTGCCAGCACCGACCCCGGGAGCAGAGAAGAAGCTTTCTTT. This translates into CASTDPGSREEAFF.

This chain connects TRBV6-5 to TRBJ1-2; D uncertain. V gave up 3 bases and J gave up 2 bases, with 7 bases separating them. Looked up from germline, CDR1 is MNHEY and CDR2 is SVGAGI. The CDR3 loop spans 13 amino acids. In DNA form, the CDR3 reads TGTGCCAGCAGTTATGAGGGAAACTATGGCTACACCTTC. This gives the protein CASSYEGNYGYTF.

This clone was seen once. The chain has TRBV9 and TRBJ2-3, with D perhaps matching TRBD2 (7 bases). Trimming stripped 0 bases from V and 3 bases from J, with 20 bases between. Germline-derived CDR1 and CDR2 are SGDLS and YYNGEE. The CDR3 loop spans 18 amino acids. The chain's CDR3 is CASSVGGGREDGTDTQYF. For the CDR3, the DNA is TGTGCCAGCAGCGTAGGAGGGGGACGGGAGGACGGGACAGATACGCAGTATTTT.

The gene calls are TRBV7-8 and TRBJ1-3; D is unclear. Germline V gene sequence: CDR1 SGHVS, CDR2 FQNEAQ. The length of the CDR3 is 13 residues. Trimming took off 4 bases at V and 4 bases at J, with 8 bases between the two ends. The chain's CDR3 is CASSSVQGNTIYF. The CDR3 DNA follows: TGTGCCAGCAGCTCCGTTCAGGGAAACACCATATATTTT.

The genes are TRBV11-3 and TRBJ2-1; D may be TRBD2 (5 bases). CDR1 is SGHNT, CDR2 YENEEA, per germline. CDR3 length: 16 residues. The V end was cut by 1 base, the J end by 9 bases, with 19 bases between. CDR3 coding DNA: TGTGCCAGCAGCTTAGGCCTTCTAGGAGGATCCGGTGAGCAGTTCTTC. This encodes CASSLGLLGGSGEQFF.

Here the CDR3 reads CASSQGARDQPQHF. CDR3 coding DNA: TGCGCCAGCAGCCAAGGGGCCAGGGATCAGCCCCAGCATTTT. V and J are TRBV4-1 and TRBJ1-5; a weak D match, TRBD1 (5 bases). Deletions cut 1 base from V and 5 bases from J, with 9 bases between. CDR3 length: 14 residues. Germline CDR1 is MGHRA and CDR2 is YSYEKL.

In nucleotides, the CDR3 is TGTGCCAGCAGCTTAGAAGGTGTACAGGGCCCGTTTAACTATGGCTACACCTTC. Translating it yields CASSLEGVQGPFNYGYTF. The rearrangement uses TRBV7-8 and TRBJ1-2; a weak D match, TRBD1 (6 bases). V gave up 1 base and J gave up 1 base, with 19 bases separating them. The germline CDR1 and CDR2 sequences are SGHVS and FQNEAQ. This CDR3 has 18 amino acids.

The chain joins TRBV2 to TRBJ2-7; D perhaps matches TRBD2 (5 bases). The V gene's germline CDR1 is SNHLY and CDR2 FYNNEI. The V end was cut by 9 bases, the J end by 4 bases, with 10 bases between. CDR3 length equals 11 residues. For the CDR3, the DNA is TGTGCCAGAGGACTCAAGTACGAGCAGTACTTC. Protein: CARGLKYEQYF.

The rearrangement links TRBV10-2 to TRBJ2-5; 7 bases line up with TRBD1. Germline CDR1 and CDR2: WSHSY and SAAADI. The CDR3 loop spans 13 amino acids. Trimming removed 8 bases from V and 4 bases from J; junction bases left unmatched: 7. CDR3 DNA: TGCGCCAGCCACGCACAGGGGAGAGAGACCCAGTACTTC. This sequence encodes CASHAQGRETQYF.

The chain employs TRBV5-8 and TRBJ1-6; D uncertain. Germline V CDR1 and CDR2: SGHTS, YDEGEE. The CDR3 runs 15 residues. Trimming took 4 bases from V and 3 from J, leaving 11 bases between them. This CDR3 is CASSPRGDYNSPLHF. DNA of the CDR3: TGTGCCAGCAGCCCCCGAGGTGACTATAATTCACCCCTCCACTTT. The full variable domain, rest sourced from reference TRBV5-8 and TRBJ1-6, is EAGVTQSPTHLIKTRGQQATLRCSPISGHTSVYWYQQALGLGLQFLLWYDEGEERNRGNFPPRFSGRQFPNYSSELNVNALELEDSALYLCASSPRGDYNSPLHFGNGTRLTVT.

The rearrangement joins TRBV6-1 to TRBJ2-5; D perhaps matches TRBD1 (5 bases). V lost 2 bases and J 3 bases, leaving 10 bases between the germline ends. The CDR3 length is 14 residues. CDR1 is MNHNS and CDR2 is SASEGT in the germline V gene. In DNA, the CDR3 is TGTGCCAGCAGTGAAAGGGCAGGGAAAGAGACCCAGTACTTC. Its translation: CASSERAGKETQYF.

The J gene is TRBJ2-7, the V gene TRBV11-2; a possible D gene is TRBD2 (6 bases). V lost 3 bases, J lost 2 bases, and 17 bases lay in between. Per germline, CDR1 SGHAT and CDR2 FQNNGV. This CDR3 has 16 residues. The CDR3 loop reads CASSFSPGASAYEQYF. The CDR3, as DNA: TGTGCCAGCAGCTTTTCCCCCGGAGCTAGCGCCTACGAGCAGTACTTC.

J is TRBJ1-1 and V is TRBV9; D is uncertain. The CDR3 has 12 amino acids. Germline V lookup: CDR1 SGDLS, CDR2 YYNGEE. V was pared by 0 bases and J by 3 bases, with 3 bases between. CDR3 coding DNA: TGTGCCAGCAGCGTAGCAGACACTGAAGCTTTCTTT. Protein product: CASSVADTEAFF. Based on the CDR3 plus reference TRBV9 and TRBJ1-1, the full variable domain is DSGVTQTPKHLITATGQRVTLRCSPRSGDLSVYWYQQSLDQGLQFLIQYYNGEERAKGNILERFSAQQFPDLHSELNLSSLELGDSALYFCASSVADTEAFFGQGTRLTVV.

The rearrangement uses TRBV27 and TRBJ1-5; D is ambiguous. The V end lost 5 bases, the J end lost 6 bases, and 14 bases lay between the germline ends. The CDR3 totals 14 residues. The germline CDR1 and CDR2 sequences are MNHEY and SMNVEV (reference sequence). This chain's CDR3 is CASSPTRDSQPQHF. As DNA, the CDR3 is TGTGCCAGCAGTCCAACTAGAGATAGTCAGCCCCAGCATTTT.

V and J are TRBV18 and TRBJ2-7; D remains ambiguous. V shed 3 bases and J shed 4 bases, with 13 bases lying between them. This CDR3 is 14 amino acids long. Germline V lookup: CDR1 KGHSH, CDR2 LQKENI. The CDR3 protein is CASSPSATNYEQYF. DNA for the CDR3: TGTGCCAGCTCACCCAGCGCGACGAATTACGAGCAGTACTTC.

This clone is a singleton in its sample. J is TRBJ1-3 and V is TRBV3-1 (or the pseudogene TRBV3-2); no definite D call. Looked up from germline, CDR1 is LGHDT and CDR2 is YNNKEL (reference sequence). The CDR3 runs 16 residues. Trimming stripped 0 bases from V and 2 bases from J, with 11 bases between. CDR3 region: CASSQDWREAGNTIYF. DNA of the CDR3: TGTGCCAGCAGCCAAGATTGGCGGGAAGCTGGAAACACCATATATTTT.

The chain carries TRBV27 and TRBJ1-2, with a weak D call TRBD1 (6 bases). V lost 2 bases, J lost 8 bases, and 15 bases lay in between. CDR3 size: 14 residues. Germline assignment: CDR1 MNHEY and CDR2 SMNVEV (reference sequence). The CDR3 protein is CASSLRGAWQGYTF. For the CDR3, the DNA is TGTGCCAGCAGTTTACGGGGGGCCTGGCAAGGCTACACCTTC.

This sequence joins TRBV11-2 and TRBJ2-6, with D uncertain. CDR3 length: 14 residues. With 2 bases removed from V and 6 bases from J, the gap between germline ends came to 8 bases. Germline V gene sequence: CDR1 SGHAT, CDR2 FQNNGV. The CDR3, as DNA: TGTGCCAGCAGCTTAAACTCGCCGGCCAACGTCCTGACTTTC. Its protein is CASSLNSPANVLTF.

The chain combines TRBV5-6 with TRBJ2-3, with 8 bases aligning to TRBD1. CDR3 length: 15 amino acids. Trimming cost V 1 base and J 6 bases; bases outside gene matches: 7. CDR1 is SGHDT, CDR2 YYEEEE, per germline. DNA of the CDR3: TGTGCCAGCAGCTTGATTTTGGCAGGGGGCGATACGCAGTATTTT. It yields the protein CASSLILAGGDTQYF.

This clone has just a few counts. The DNA of the CDR3 is TGTGCCAGCAGGCGGGGGGGATCCTACGAGCAGTACTTC. It encodes CASRRGGSYEQYF. This rearrangement joins TRBV5-4 to TRBJ2-7; 9 positions match TRBD2. The CDR3 length is 13 residues. CDR1 and CDR2 from the germline V gene are SGHNT and YYREEE (reference sequence). The V gene end was trimmed by 5 bases and the J gene end by 1 base; junction bases not matched to a gene: 1.

This clone showed up just a few times. This chain joins TRBV23-1 and TRBJ2-7, with D perhaps TRBD2 (6 bases). TRBV23-1 is an ORF; its function is uncertain. Trimming cost V 3 bases and J 0 bases, with 9 bases left between them. This CDR3 region has 14 residues. The CDR3 coding sequence is TGCGCCAGCAGTCAGGAGGGGAGCTCCTACGAGCAGTACTTC. This encodes CASSQEGSSYEQYF.

The chain joins TRBV6-4 to TRBJ1-6, with TRBD1 identical over 12 bases. Trimming removed 8 bases from V and 9 bases from J; junction bases left unmatched: 14. The CDR3 covers 17 residues. The germline CDR1 and CDR2 sequences are MRHNA and SNTAGT. DNA for the CDR3: TGTGCCAGCGCGATTTCCCCGGGACAGGGGGCGGGTTCACCCCTCCACTTT. Its translation is CASAISPGQGAGSPLHF.

The chain combines TRBV5-4 with TRBJ1-1; weak D call: TRBD1 (6 bases). Per the germline V gene, CDR1 is SGHNT and CDR2 is YYREEE (reference sequence). V was shortened by 4 bases and J by 1 base, with 11 bases between the two germline ends. CDR3 size: 14 residues. CDR3 coding DNA: TGTGCCAGCAGCAGGACAGAGAAGAACACTGAAGCTTTCTTT. Translation gives CASSRTEKNTEAFF.

This clone was detected ten times or more. V usage is TRBV5-1 and J usage is TRBJ1-2; 8 nucleotides line up with TRBD1. Germline assignment: CDR1 SGHRS and CDR2 YFSETQ. Losses at the gene ends were 4 bases for V and 4 bases for J; bases not matched to a gene: 3. The CDR3 spans 13 residues. The CDR3 region has the DNA TGCGCCAGCAGCATAGACAGGGGCTATGGCTACACCTTC. This translates into CASSIDRGYGYTF.

Only one count was recorded for this clone. The chain uses TRBV27 and TRBJ1-2; 8 nucleotides agree with TRBD1. The junction had 7 bases not matched to a gene; V was cut back by 5 bases and J by 2 bases. Germline V CDR1 and CDR2: MNHEY, SMNVEV (reference sequence). The CDR3 covers 15 residues. The CDR3 reads CASSPWDRSNYGYTF. In DNA form, the CDR3 reads TGTGCCAGCAGTCCATGGGACAGGTCCAACTATGGCTACACCTTC.

J is TRBJ2-5 and V is TRBV7-2, with D unresolved. Per germline, CDR1 SGHTA and CDR2 FQGNSA. With 2 bases removed from V and 2 bases from J, the gap between germline ends came to 6 bases. The length of the CDR3 is 13 residues. The CDR3 spells CASSLMSQETQYF. CDR3 in DNA: TGTGCCAGCAGCTTAATGTCTCAAGAGACCCAGTACTTC. The whole variable domain, remainder taken from reference TRBV7-2 and TRBJ2-5, is GAGVSQSPSNKVTEKGKDVELRCDPISGHTALYWYRQSLGQGLEFLIYFQGNSAPDKSGLPSDRFSAERTGGSVSTLTIQRTQQEDSAVYLCASSLMSQETQYFGPGTRLLVL.

The CDR3 spells CAISLGTGATDTQYF. CDR3 sequence (DNA): TGTGCCATCTCCCTGGGGACAGGGGCCACAGATACGCAGTATTTT. The chain has TRBV10-3 and TRBJ2-3; 10 bases line up with TRBD1. The CDR3 has 15 amino acids. Germline V lookup: CDR1 ENHRY, CDR2 SYGVKD. V dropped 8 bases and J dropped 2; count of bases not matched to a gene: 7.

This chain joins TRBV19 and TRBJ1-2, with 7 bases identical to TRBD1. The CDR3 runs 15 residues. Unmatched junction bases numbered 10, after V lost 5 bases and J lost 4 bases. The V gene's germline CDR1 is LNHDA and CDR2 SQIVND (reference sequence). The CDR3 here is CASSLQTGPSYGYTF. In DNA form, the CDR3 reads TGTGCCAGTAGTCTCCAGACAGGGCCCAGCTATGGCTACACCTTC.

Here the CDR3 DNA reads TGCGCCAGCAGTGCGGACAGGGGGAACACTGAAGCTTTCTTT. Encoded protein: CASSADRGNTEAFF. The chain employs TRBV10-1 and TRBJ1-1; 9 bases line up with TRBD1. Trimming took 4 bases from V and 1 from J; bases not matched to a gene: 1. The V gene's germline CDR1 is WNHNN and CDR2 SYGVQD (reference sequence). The CDR3 has 14 amino acids.

This chain joins TRBV29-1 and TRBJ2-7; D gene ambiguous. The CDR3 extends over 12 amino acids. Trimming took 7 bases from V and 4 from J, leaving 14 bases between them. Germline V gene sequence: CDR1 SQVTM, CDR2 ANQGSEA. CDR3 region: CSALESEYEQYF. The CDR3 coding sequence is TGCAGCGCCCTGGAGTCGGAGTACGAGCAGTACTTC.